This T cell receptor beta chain was profiled in a study of T cell responses to AZD1222 COVID-19 vaccine. CDR1 GTSNPN and CDR2 SVGIG come from the germline V gene (reference sequence). Trimming shortened V by 4 bases and J by 12 bases, and 16 bases separated the two germline ends. The CDR3 runs to 11 residues. The repertoire was sequenced with immunoSEQ multiplex PCR; TCRdb's copy has only in-frame clones and lacks some. The sample holds 150,000 to 200,000 clones, about 89% seen once. Turning to this clone: Its antigen is not identified.

Study-wide results and caveats: At baseline, just five or six AZD1222 recipients tested seropositive. CD4 TCRs linked to vaccination spanned spike, dominating at 160-218 and 743-854.

This clonotype was obtained from an adult in good health. Source: peripheral blood, taken on day 0 of MenACWY control vaccination. V gene TRBV30 combines with J gene TRBJ2-7; D possibly corresponds to TRBD1 (5 bases). CDR3 in DNA: TGTGCCTGGACCCTTGACAGTCTCACGTACTTC. Its protein product is CAWTLDSLTYF.